This T cell receptor (beta chain) came from a study of beta chain features in type 1 diabetes (dated by TCRdb to between 2017 and 2018). Regarding the research as a whole: Mean age, gender distribution, total cell number and subset yield were not different between patients and healthy donors. A total of around 100 million sorted cells were examined across all samples, and RNA yield correlated strongly with the number of cells per subset. In the study, TCRB repertoires of sorted circulating CD4+ T cell subsets from recently diagnosed type 1 diabetes patients were compared with those of matched healthy donors. Regulatory and stem cell-like memory subsets were obtained from only 8 patients and roughly eight healthy donors, while naive and central memory subsets were obtained from all 30 or so donors. Points the paper makes about the study in general: Type 1 diabetes patients showed a moderate but significant shortening of TCRB CDR3 length in all four CD4+ subsets. Because cDNA rather than genomic DNA was sequenced, highly expressing activated cells could have been over-represented, although no difference in activation and CD3 levels was found between groups. Naive, central memory and regulatory TCRB repertoires appeared to be more alike among patients than among healthy donors. HLA sub-analyses involved small numbers of individuals, so any influence of HLA type on TCRB rearrangement remained unresolved. Shorter templates might be favored by PCR, yet because patient and control samples were amplified and corrected together, any such skew would affect both groups equally. At VDJ recombination sites, type 1 diabetes patients had fewer insertions and more deleted nucleotides, which implies abnormalities in thymic rearrangement.

This clone was counted between two and nine times. This receptor's antigen is unknown. There are no base qualities to consult, and no much larger clone falls within one base. Each donor gave one peripheral blood draw, averaging about 100 mL, which was collected into heparinised tubes. Using a panel that included CD45RO, CCR7, CD25, CD127, CD95 and CD27, naive, central memory, regulatory and stem cell-like memory CD4+ T cells were sorted on a BD FACSAria II. A purity above 98% was achieved for all sorted populations. PBMCs were separated immediately by Lymphoprep density gradient centrifugation and were stained directly, without being cultured. To minimize batch effects, samples were stained and sorted in pairs, one healthy donor with one patient per experiment. The V end loses 0 bases and the J end loses 3 bases, and a stretch of 8 bases separates them. Via the germline V gene, CDR1 is MNHEY and CDR2 SVGAGI. Spanning cysteine to phenylalanine, the CDR3 consists of 14 amino acids. Only the CDR3 region is kept as DNA, spanning 42 bases read in frame from base 1.

All of the isolated RNA was reverse transcribed with the High Capacity cDNA Reverse Transcription Kit, so expressed TCRB transcripts were sequenced. Deep immunoSEQ sequencing was performed on naive, central memory and regulatory T cell samples, with an average of about 3.57 million total reads per sample. After sorted cells were lysed in RLT buffer, RNA was extracted with DNase-treated RNeasy Micro or Mini kits, with the choice depending on cell number. Each cell subset was processed on its own to prevent cross-contamination, while patient and healthy donor samples were processed together. TCRB sequences were amplified from cDNA with the immunoSEQ multiplex PCR, producing 87-bp fragments spanning the CDR3 region. Sequencing of the amplicons was done on the Illumina HiSeq platform. The authors' analysis ran thus. PCR bias was corrected computationally using synthetic template baselines, and reads within Hamming distance 2 were collapsed, with unmergeable singletons discarded. Reads were aligned against IMGT so that V, D and J genes, CDR3 length and insertions or deletions at six rearrangement sites could be assigned. Within each subset, clonotype counts were normalized to sorted cell number, after which true diversity and Gini coefficients were computed with the tcR R package. The overlap coefficient, calculated on TCRB nucleotide sequences, was used to measure repertoire sharing. Out-of-frame TCRB sequences from naive cells were analyzed to stand in for the pre-selection repertoire. TCRdb retrieved this table from immuneACCESS and kept in-frame rearrangements only. Not all clones are present; in checked studies, unresolved V genes account for under half, and no reason is known for the remainder. The V and J calls and clone size are taken from that table; D and trimming were inferred from the DNA. For this sample the table gives around 500,000 clones, of which more than 9.5% were detected only once. The ten largest clonotypes hold less than 0.06% of the sample.

The rearrangement joined TRBV6-5 to TRBJ1-1; the D segment cannot be called with confidence. The sequenced sample was naive CD4+ T cells from blood. The cell subset or site label for this specimen denotes: true naive CD4+ T cells. The clonotype was recovered from a woman aged 18 to 35 in good health. This receptor has the CDR3 CASSYSRVDTEAFF. In nucleotide form, the sequence is TGTGCCAGCAGTTACTCGAGGGTGGACACTGAAGCTTTCTTT.